Detailed here is one T cell receptor beta chain. This clonotype was seen many times. What this receptor recognizes is not known. No base quality values were provided; no much bigger clone lies one nucleotide off. The data are from a study of T cells after yellow fever vaccination (dated by TCRdb to the late 2010s). General notes on the study: Libraries from fractions with low cell numbers were prepared with the SMART-Seq v4 Ultra Low Input RNA kit. Blood samples were taken at several timepoints before and after primary and secondary immunization, and bulk PBMC replicates and cell subsets were isolated. Two healthy male donors, one aged 18 to 30 and one aged 30 to 39 years, were included in the cohort. To follow T-cell clones before and after both primary and booster YFV17D yellow fever vaccination, bulk TCR alpha and beta repertoires underwent longitudinal sequencing.

The CDR3 has 15 amino acids, counting the end cysteine and phenylalanine. Just the 45-base CDR3 DNA is kept, in frame starting at base 1. The germline V gene yields SGDLS for CDR1 and YYNGEE for CDR2. Germline trimming amounts to 0 bases on V and 0 bases on J, with 3 as the count of junction bases outside the gene matches. The instrument given in TCRdb is Illumina NovaSeq 6000. Synthesis of TCR cDNA relied on 5'RACE template switching, a step that introduced a universal primer site along with unique molecular identifiers. cDNA synthesis was primed from both the TCR alpha and TCR beta constant segments. Two PCR steps were used to amplify libraries, with sample barcodes and sequencing adapters being added in the second step. Sequencing of the libraries was done on either Illumina HiSeq 2500 (2x100 bp) or NovaSeq (2x150 bp). The original methods were these. MIGEC handled demultiplexing of reads and collapsing into UMI consensus sequences, while MiXCR performed V(D)J alignment. Vaccine-responding clonotypes were identified with edgeR using replicate PBMC samples, with FDR below 0.01 and a log2 fold change above 5 up to day 15 being required. Each bulk clonotype received a CD4 or CD8 identity based on whether the sequenced CD4 or CD8 repertoire contained that clonotype at higher abundance. The raw public data were reprocessed by TCRdb itself: fastp quality trimming at Q25, MiXCR clonotype calling, in-frame beta chains only. Identical CDR3 proteins give one entry, which carries the most common genes and DNA. The V and J calls were not made by the authors but by TCRdb's processing. The sample records 130,000 or so distinct CDR3 sequences, about 16% of which are singletons. The leading ten clones occupy around 40% of the sample.

The treatment or condition label, read with the paper, signifies: live attenuated yellow fever vaccine strain. A standard Ficoll-Paque protocol was used to isolate PBMCs from peripheral blood. CD4 and CD8 T-cell fractions were isolated with Dynabeads CD4 and CD8 positive selection kits. TriZol was used to extract RNA from bulk PBMCs, CD4 and CD8 fractions, and dextramer-positive and dextramer-negative fractions. The paper's findings and limits, for the study overall: FACS-sorted repertoires could contain abundant contaminating clonotypes from the bulk population, so computational filtering was required. Compared with the primary T-cell response, the secondary T-cell response was faster but weaker, reaching its peak on day 5 rather than on day 15. The study included only a couple of donors, which limits how far the findings can be generalized. A small fraction of clonotypes appeared in both the CD4 and CD8 compartments, likely as a result of convergent recombination. Most clones expanded after primary vaccination were re-detected after the booster (about 95% of CD4 and approximately 85% of CD8), suggesting broad memory maintenance.

The clonotype was recovered from a man aged 18 to 30 who received the YFV17D yellow fever vaccine. Material: CD8+ T cells sorted from PBMCs, obtained 5 days after the yellow fever booster vaccination. Recombination joined TRBV9 with TRBJ2-7, and TRBD1 matches 7 of the central bases. The CDR3 region has the sequence CASSVGTGYSYEQYF. The base sequence is TGTGCCAGCAGCGTAGGGACAGGTTACTCCTACGAGCAGTACTTC.